This is a list of T cell receptor beta chains from one sample in a study of T cell changes during pregnancy in multiple sclerosis. Measured with immunoSEQ multiplex PCR; TCRdb has only the in-frame clones, and not every one. Altogether tens of thousands of clones are present, approximately 89% being singletons, with the ten largest covering roughly 5%. Sequenced here: peripheral blood, sampled in the first trimester of pregnancy. All receptors come from a female donor in good health, enrolled as a control in a pregnancy study. CDR3s include the opening cysteine and the closing phenylalanine or tryptophan. D genes are given only for firm matches. For some rows the clone size is stated as once, few or many, or as a class when expanded; others skip it.

DNA: TGTGCCAGCAGCAGACAGGGGGGGACCATTCAGTACTTC
CDR3: CASSRQGGTIQYF
V: TRBV7-2
D: TRBD1
J: TRBJ2-4
size: .

DNA: TGTGCCAGCAGTTTAATTTGGGGCTCGGGGAACACTGAAGCTTTCTTT
CDR3: CASSLIWGSGNTEAFF
V: TRBV28
D: .
J: TRBJ1-1
size: .

DNA: TGTGCCAGCAGCCAGGAGCGGGGGAAGGACGAGCAGTACTTC
CDR3: CASSQERGKDEQYF
V: TRBV7-9
D: TRBD2
J: TRBJ2-7
size: .

DNA: TGCAGCGTTCTTCCGGGACAGGTCGGGACTGAAGCTTTCTTT
CDR3: CSVLPGQVGTEAFF
V: TRBV29-1
D: TRBD1
J: TRBJ1-1
size: .

DNA: TGTGCCACCAACGAGGGTAGGCCCAACACTGAAGCTTTCTTT
CDR3: CATNEGRPNTEAFF
V: TRBV5-5
D: .
J: TRBJ1-1
size: .

DNA: TGTGCCAGCAGCAAAGCGGGGGGGGTAACAGATACGCAGTATTTT
CDR3: CASSKAGGVTDTQYF
V: TRBV7-9
D: TRBD2
J: TRBJ2-3
size: .

DNA: TGTGCCAGCAGTGACTCTGGCGGGGGGGCCTACAATGAGCAGTTCTTC
CDR3: CASSDSGGGAYNEQFF
V: TRBV6-4
D: TRBD2
J: TRBJ2-1
size: once

DNA: TGTGCCAGCAGTCCCCCGACAGGAAACACCATATATTTT
CDR3: CASSPPTGNTIYF
V: TRBV6-5
D: .
J: TRBJ1-3
size: .

DNA: TGTGCCAGCAGCTTAGGAGGCCCTAATTCACCCCTCCACTTT
CDR3: CASSLGGPNSPLHF
V: TRBV7-3
D: .
J: TRBJ1-6
size: .

DNA: TGTGCCAGCTCGCACTCTAGCGGGGGGGATGTGAATGAGCAGTTCTTC
CDR3: CASSHSSGGDVNEQFF
V: TRBV18
D: TRBD2
J: TRBJ2-1
size: .

DNA: TGTGCCAGCAGTGACAGGGTGGAAGATACGCAGTATTTT
CDR3: CASSDRVEDTQYF
V: TRBV6-1
D: .
J: TRBJ2-3
size: .

DNA: TGTGCCAGCAGCTTATCTGGGGGCTGGAATTCACCCCTCCACTTT
CDR3: CASSLSGGWNSPLHF
V: TRBV7-3
D: .
J: TRBJ1-6
size: .

DNA: TGTGCCAGCAGCGCGGGACAGGGAGCGAATTCACCCCTCCACTTT
CDR3: CASSAGQGANSPLHF
V: TRBV9
D: TRBD1
J: TRBJ1-6
size: .

DNA: TGTGCCAGCAACATGGGACTAGCGGGGAGCACAGATACGCAGTATTTT
CDR3: CASNMGLAGSTDTQYF
V: TRBV2
D: TRBD2
J: TRBJ2-3
size: .

DNA: TGTGCCAGCAGTTCGACAGGTTTTAATCAGCCCCAGCATTTT
CDR3: CASSSTGFNQPQHF
V: TRBV6-5
D: .
J: TRBJ1-5
size: once

DNA: TGTGCCAGCAGCTTTTTCGGGGGGAGGGATGCTCGGGGAGAGACCCAGTACTTC
CDR3: CASSFFGGRDARGETQYF
V: TRBV5-6
D: TRBD2
J: TRBJ2-5
size: .

DNA: TGTGCTAGTGGTCGGGGACAGACCGATCAGCCCCAGCATTTT
CDR3: CASGRGQTDQPQHF
V: TRBV12-5
D: TRBD1
J: TRBJ1-5
size: .

DNA: TGTGCCAGCAGCGTAGCTACTCTCAACACCGGGGAGCTGTTTTTT
CDR3: CASSVATLNTGELFF
V: TRBV9
D: .
J: TRBJ2-2
size: .

DNA: TGCGCCAGCAGCCAGGGACAGGCCTACGAGCAGTACTTC
CDR3: CASSQGQAYEQYF
V: TRBV4-1
D: TRBD1
J: TRBJ2-7
size: .

DNA: TGTGCCACCAGCATGTGGCAAGACTATGGCTACACCTTC
CDR3: CATSMWQDYGYTF
V: TRBV15
D: .
J: TRBJ1-2
size: .

DNA: TGTGCCAGCAGTTATAGGGACTCCAATGAAAAACTGTTTTTT
CDR3: CASSYRDSNEKLFF
V: TRBV6-6
D: .
J: TRBJ1-4
size: .

DNA: TGTGCCAGCAGCCAAGATCCCGGGGGGCGGACTGAAGCTTTCTTT
CDR3: CASSQDPGGRTEAFF
V: TRBV14
D: .
J: TRBJ1-1
size: .

DNA: TGTGCCAGCAGCTTGGAAGCCCCCGGGACAGTGGGCAATGAGCAGTTCTTC
CDR3: CASSLEAPGTVGNEQFF
V: TRBV5-6
D: TRBD1
J: TRBJ2-1
size: once

DNA: TGTGCCCCTAAAGGACAGGGAAGCTCCTATAATTCACCCCTCCACTTT
CDR3: CAPKGQGSSYNSPLHF
V: TRBV19
D: TRBD1
J: TRBJ1-6
size: .

DNA: TGTGCCAGCAGTGCCACCGGGACTAGCGGGGGGGGCAGCACAGATACGCAGTATTTT
CDR3: CASSATGTSGGGSTDTQYF
V: TRBV6-4
D: TRBD2
J: TRBJ2-3
size: .

DNA: TGCGCCAGCAGCCAAAATACCAGGGGGCCCGAGCAGTACTTC
CDR3: CASSQNTRGPEQYF
V: TRBV4-3
D: TRBD1
J: TRBJ2-7
size: few

DNA: TGTGCCAGCAGCCGCACTCGTAACACCGGGGAGCTGTTTTTT
CDR3: CASSRTRNTGELFF
V: TRBV11-2
D: .
J: TRBJ2-2
size: .

DNA: TGTGCCAGCAGTTACTCGCCGGAGCTGAACACTGAAGCTTTCTTT
CDR3: CASSYSPELNTEAFF
V: TRBV6-5
D: .
J: TRBJ1-1
size: medium-sized

DNA: TGTGCCACCAGCGGCACCGGGACAGGGGTCGAGCAGTACTTC
CDR3: CATSGTGTGVEQYF
V: TRBV15
D: TRBD1
J: TRBJ2-7
size: .

DNA: TGTGCCAGCAGTGGACAGGGGTCAGGGCTTAACAATGAGCAGTTCTTC
CDR3: CASSGQGSGLNNEQFF
V: TRBV28
D: TRBD1
J: TRBJ2-1
size: .

DNA: TGTGCCAGCAGTCCCCACGGGGGGGATTACAATGAGCAGTTCTTC
CDR3: CASSPHGGDYNEQFF
V: TRBV6-4
D: TRBD2
J: TRBJ2-1
size: .

DNA: TGTGCCAGCAGCTTACTAGCGGGAAGCACAGATACGCAGTATTTT
CDR3: CASSLLAGSTDTQYF
V: TRBV6-4
D: TRBD2
J: TRBJ2-3
size: .

DNA: TGTGCCAGTAGACGACAGGGTTATGGCTACACCTTC
CDR3: CASRRQGYGYTF
V: TRBV19
D: TRBD1
J: TRBJ1-2
size: .

DNA: TGTGCCAGCAGCTTAAGCACCAGCGGGGGACAAGAGACCCAGTACTTC
CDR3: CASSLSTSGGQETQYF
V: TRBV7-2
D: TRBD2
J: TRBJ2-5
size: few

DNA: TGTGCCAGCGCTTTGGGGCAGTTCACAGATACGCAGTATTTT
CDR3: CASALGQFTDTQYF
V: TRBV6-1
D: .
J: TRBJ2-3
size: .

DNA: TGCGCCAGCAGCTTGGCCAAGGGGACAGGGGGATACAATGAGCAGTTCTTC
CDR3: CASSLAKGTGGYNEQFF
V: TRBV5-1
D: TRBD1
J: TRBJ2-1
size: .

DNA: TGTGCCAGCAGTGAGGGGACAGGGGGCTCTGGGGCCAACGTCCTGACTTTC
CDR3: CASSEGTGGSGANVLTF
V: TRBV6-4
D: TRBD1
J: TRBJ2-6
size: .

DNA: TGTGCCAGCAGCTTAGTCGGGACTTCCTACGAGGAGACCCAGTACTTC
CDR3: CASSLVGTSYEETQYF
V: TRBV7-8
D: .
J: TRBJ2-5
size: .

DNA: TGTGCCAGTAGTATTTATACAGGGGTTAGTGCAGATACGCAGTATTTT
CDR3: CASSIYTGVSADTQYF
V: TRBV19
D: TRBD1
J: TRBJ2-3
size: .

DNA: TGTGCCATCAGACCGACTAGCGGGGGGAATACCGGGGAGCTGTTTTTT
CDR3: CAIRPTSGGNTGELFF
V: TRBV10-3
D: TRBD2
J: TRBJ2-2
size: .

DNA: TGTGCCAGCAGCTTAGTAAGGGGCCAGGCTAGGGGCGGCTATGGCTACACCTTC
CDR3: CASSLVRGQARGGYGYTF
V: TRBV11-2
D: .
J: TRBJ1-2
size: .

DNA: TGTGCCAGCAGCGCGAAACCCGAAAACGAGCAGTACTTC
CDR3: CASSAKPENEQYF
V: TRBV6-1
D: .
J: TRBJ2-7
size: .

DNA: TGTGCCTGGGATAGGAGGGCTACAGCTTTCTTT
CDR3: CAWDRRATAFF
V: TRBV30
D: .
J: TRBJ1-1
size: .

DNA: TGTGCCAGCAGCTTAGGTCGGGGTGCTGGGGCCAACGTCCTGACTTTC
CDR3: CASSLGRGAGANVLTF
V: TRBV7-2
D: .
J: TRBJ2-6
size: .

DNA: TGTGCCAGCAGCTCCCGGCAGGGGGGAGCTTTCTTT
CDR3: CASSSRQGGAFF
V: TRBV14
D: TRBD1
J: TRBJ1-1
size: few

DNA: TGTGCCAGCAGCTTACTAGCGGGGGGTTCTAAGGATACGCAGTATTTT
CDR3: CASSLLAGGSKDTQYF
V: TRBV7-2
D: TRBD2
J: TRBJ2-3
size: .

DNA: TGTGCCAGCAGTGAACTAGTGGCGGGTGAGCAGTTCTTC
CDR3: CASSELVAGEQFF
V: TRBV25-1
D: .
J: TRBJ2-1
size: .

DNA: TGTGCCAGAACGGGACACCTGACCTACGAGCAGTACTTC
CDR3: CARTGHLTYEQYF
V: TRBV19
D: .
J: TRBJ2-7
size: once

DNA: TGTGCCAGCTCACCAGACAGGGGGCTTGGAAACACCATATATTTT
CDR3: CASSPDRGLGNTIYF
V: TRBV18
D: TRBD1
J: TRBJ1-3
size: .

DNA: TGTGCCAGCAGCTTAGTCGGCGGGGGCTTGTACCAAGAGACCCAGTACTTC
CDR3: CASSLVGGGLYQETQYF
V: TRBV7-9
D: .
J: TRBJ2-5
size: .